The text below deals with one TCR beta chain. Its antigen is not yet known. No quality values exist for individual bases; no much larger clone is one base distant. The data were taken from a study of control samples from healthy donors and cancer patients (dated by TCRdb to the early 2020s). The library came from the immunoSEQ multiplex PCR assay. TCRdb carries this immuneACCESS record with in-frame sequences only. Its versions omit some clonotypes, under half of them owing to an unresolved V gene in the studies checked, with the rest unexplained. This sample comprises 63,000 or so clones, roughly 87% of them detected only once. The ten largest make up approximately 5% of the sample. The junction carries 11 bases between V and J, which are trimmed by 1 base and 3 bases respectively. The CDR3 spans 15 residues, from the cysteine through the phenylalanine. Only the CDR3 region is kept as DNA, spanning 45 bases read in frame from base 1. The germline V gene encodes CDR1 SGHRS and CDR2 YFSETQ.

This chain is built from TRBV5-1 and TRBJ1-5; matching of 6 bases hints at TRBD1 as the D gene. The sequenced sample was PBMCs. The TCR was taken from a man in his fifties or sixties with colorectal cancer. The nucleotides read TGCGCCAGCAGCTTGAATGGACAGTACAATCAGCCCCAGCATTTT. It translates as CASSLNGQYNQPQHF.